These 13 T cell receptor beta chains were sequenced from one sample in a study of T-cell reconstitution after alpha-beta-depleted transplantation in children. As it was prepared, the TCRbeta library received unique molecular identifiers. TCRdb reanalysed the PCR reads using MiXCR and keeps one entry per CDR3 protein. In the table there are about 500,000 distinct CDR3 sequences, 32% of which are singletons. This sample comprised PBMCs from the stem cell graft donor, obtained from the stem cell graft. The receptors come from a human donor who donated a stem cell graft to a child with aplastic anemia.

This chain connects TRBV7-8 to TRBJ1-4; D might be TRBD1 (5 bases). CDR3 length: 14 amino acids. The V end was cut by 7 bases, the J end by 2 bases, with 11 bases between. Germline V CDR1 and CDR2: SGHVS, FQNEAQ. CDR3 protein: CASTTEGTNEKLFF. In DNA, the CDR3 is TGTGCCAGCACCACAGAGGGGACTAATGAAAAACTGTTTTTT.

The rearrangement uses TRBV7-3 and TRBJ1-1; the match to TRBD1 covers 8 bases. V lost 2 bases and J lost 3; bases outside the gene matches: 5. CDR3 length equals 15 residues. The germline gives CDR1 SGHTA, CDR2 FQGTGA. CDR3 in amino acids: CASSLGQGGYTEAFF. CDR3 bases: TGTGCCAGCAGCTTAGGACAGGGAGGGTACACTGAAGCTTTCTTT.

The chain combines TRBV10-3 with TRBJ2-7; D possibly corresponds to TRBD1 (5 bases). This CDR3 has 13 amino acids. V was cut by 10 bases and J by 3 bases, with 16 bases left in between. Germline values: CDR1 ENHRY, CDR2 SYGVKD. As DNA, the CDR3 is TGTGCCAACAAGCAGCAGGGTAACTACGAGCAGTACTTC. It yields the protein CANKQQGNYEQYF.

This clonotype was observed many times. The rearrangement joins TRBV12-5 to TRBJ2-7; D unclear. Germline V gives CDR1 LGHNT, CDR2 FRNRAP. V lost 6 bases and J lost 3, with 18 bases in between. CDR3 length equals 15 residues. The CDR3, as DNA: TGTGCTAGTGGCCCACGAGGCGGAACCTTCTACGAGCAGTACTTC. Protein: CASGPRGGTFYEQYF.

The sample holds one count of this clonotype. This chain joins TRBV20-1 and TRBJ1-1; TRBD1 matches 9 bases. Per the germline V gene, CDR1 is DFQATT and CDR2 is SNEGSKA (reference sequence). CDR3 length: 14 amino acids. Trimming cost V 0 bases and J 5 bases; bases outside gene matches: 4. The CDR3 DNA reads TGCAGTGCTAGAGACAGACAGGGGGAGACTGAAGCTTTCTTT. It encodes CSARDRQGETEAFF.

A few counts support this clonotype. J is TRBJ2-2 and V is TRBV20-1; no clear D. The CDR3 length is 14 residues. The germline gives CDR1 DFQATT, CDR2 SNEGSKA (reference sequence). V gave up 5 bases and J gave up 4 bases, with 14 bases separating them. CDR3: CSASRLLGTGELFF. The CDR3 DNA is TGCAGTGCTTCGCGGCTGTTGGGCACCGGGGAGCTGTTTTTT.

V is TRBV5-1 and J is TRBJ1-1; unclear D gene. Trimming shortened V by 1 base and J by 6 bases, and 7 bases separated the two germline ends. This CDR3 contains 12 residues. Looked up from germline, CDR1 is SGHRS and CDR2 is YFSETQ. This CDR3 reads CASSLNPPEAFF. In DNA form, the CDR3 reads TGCGCCAGCAGCTTGAATCCCCCTGAAGCTTTCTTT. Full variable domain (rest looked up from reference TRBV5-1 and TRBJ1-1): KAGVTQTPRYLIKTRGQQVTLSCSPISGHRSVSWYQQTPGQGLQFLFEYFSETQRNKGNFPGRFSGRQFSNSRSEMNVSTLELGDSALYLCASSLNPPEAFFGQGTRLTVV.

The chain joins TRBV20-1 to TRBJ2-3; 11 nucleotides match TRBD2. From germline, CDR1 is DFQATT and CDR2 SNEGSKA (reference sequence). The CDR3 sequence is 18 residues long. With V trimmed by 5 bases and J by 0 bases, 13 bases remained unmatched. The CDR3 reads CSAYLGTSGGSSTDTQYF. In DNA form, the CDR3 reads TGCAGTGCTTACCTCGGGACTAGCGGAGGGAGTAGCACAGATACGCAGTATTTT.

A few counts support this clonotype. DNA for the CDR3: TGTGCCTTAGGGGGGGGACAAGCCAAAAACATTCAGTACTTC. It specifies CALGGGQAKNIQYF. The chain uses TRBV7-9 and TRBJ2-4; D is perhaps TRBD2 (7 bases). From germline, CDR1 is SEHNR and CDR2 FQNEAQ (reference sequence). The CDR3 runs to 14 residues. Deletions cut 11 bases from V and 0 bases from J, with 14 bases between.

The V call is TRBV6-1, the J call TRBJ1-2; D gene unclear. CDR3 size: 14 residues. The V end lost 6 bases, the J end lost 5 bases, and 16 bases lay between the germline ends. The germline V gene encodes CDR1 MNHNS and CDR2 SASEGT. DNA for the CDR3: TGTGCCAGCAGCTCGGATCCTATTGGATATGGCTACACCTTC. It yields the protein CASSSDPIGYGYTF.

The rearrangement uses TRBV20-1 and TRBJ2-3, with TRBD2 identical over 11 bases. CDR1 and CDR2 from the germline V gene are DFQATT and SNEGSKA (reference sequence). The CDR3 extends over 16 amino acids. The V gene end was trimmed by 0 bases and the J gene end by 2 bases; junction bases not matched to a gene: 4. CDR3 sequence reads: CSARDLAGGFTDTQYF. For the CDR3, the DNA is TGCAGTGCTAGAGACCTAGCGGGGGGATTCACAGATACGCAGTATTTT.

This clonotype was counted only a few times. This chain links TRBV20-1 with TRBJ2-1, with no clear D. This CDR3 is built from 14 residues. Between the trimmed V and J ends, which lost 5 bases and 0 bases, there was a span of 11 bases. Germline V CDR1 and CDR2: DFQATT, SNEGSKA (reference sequence). CDR3 in DNA: TGCAGTGCTTGCGACACGAGCTCCTACAATGAGCAGTTCTTC. Protein product: CSACDTSSYNEQFF.

Turning to this clonotype: One end of the junction varies from germline; a read error may be responsible. The J gene is TRBJ2-3, the V gene TRBV18; no firm D call. The CDR3 spans 15 residues. Germline CDR1 KGHSH, CDR2 LQKENI. DNA of the CDR3: TGTGCCAGCTCACCGAACAAGGGTAGCACAAATACGCAGTATTTT. This codes for CASSPNKGSTNTQYF.